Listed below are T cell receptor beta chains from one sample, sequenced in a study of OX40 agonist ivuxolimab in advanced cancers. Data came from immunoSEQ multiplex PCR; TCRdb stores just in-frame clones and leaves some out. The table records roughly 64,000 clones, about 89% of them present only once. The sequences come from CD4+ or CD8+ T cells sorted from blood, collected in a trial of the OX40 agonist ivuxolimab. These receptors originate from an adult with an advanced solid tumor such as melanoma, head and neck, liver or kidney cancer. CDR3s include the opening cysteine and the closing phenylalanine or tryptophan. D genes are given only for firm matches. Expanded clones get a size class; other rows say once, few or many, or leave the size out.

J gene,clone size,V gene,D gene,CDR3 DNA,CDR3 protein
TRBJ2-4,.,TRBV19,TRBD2,TGTGCCAGTAGTAGCGGGGGGGTAGCCAAAAACATTCAGTACTTC,CASSSGGVAKNIQYF
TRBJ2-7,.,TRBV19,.,TGTGCCAGTAGTATAGGAGGGAGCTCCTACGAGCAGTACTTC,CASSIGGSSYEQYF
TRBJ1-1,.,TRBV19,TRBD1,TGTGCCAGTAGCAATGACAGGGACACTGAAGCTTTCTTT,CASSNDRDTEAFF
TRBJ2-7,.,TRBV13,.,TGTGCCAGCAGCGCAATTAAACCCAACGTCGGCGAGCAGTACTTC,CASSAIKPNVGEQYF
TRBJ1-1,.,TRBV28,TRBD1,TGTGCCAGCAGGGAAGGGGGCAGCCCTGAAGCTTTCTTT,CASREGGSPEAFF
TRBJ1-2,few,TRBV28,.,TGTGCCAGCAGCCGTACCGACGGTCTTACTAACTATGGCTACACCTTC,CASSRTDGLTNYGYTF
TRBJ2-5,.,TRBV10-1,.,TGCGCCAGCAGTGAGTCACGGGTGGCGGAGACCCAGTACTTC,CASSESRVAETQYF
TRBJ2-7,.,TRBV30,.,TGTGCCTGGGCCCCTGTCAGGGGTCAGGCCCAGTACTTC,CAWAPVRGQAQYF
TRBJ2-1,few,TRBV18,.,TGTGCCAGCTCTCCCAGCGCTTACAATGAGCAGTTCTTC,CASSPSAYNEQFF
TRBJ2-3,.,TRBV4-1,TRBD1,TGCGCCAGCAGCCAGCCACCGGGACAGGGTACAGATACGCAGTATTTT,CASSQPPGQGTDTQYF
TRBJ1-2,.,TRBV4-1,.,TGCGCCAGCAGCCAAGGGGAGACAGCCAACTATGGCTACACCTTC,CASSQGETANYGYTF
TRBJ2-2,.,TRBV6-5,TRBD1,TGTGCCAGCAGGCCCGGACAGGTGGCCGGGGAGCTGTTTTTT,CASRPGQVAGELFF
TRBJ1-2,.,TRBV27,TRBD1,TGTGCCAGCAGAAGGAGTGGGACAGGCTCGAAAGGCTACACCTTC,CASRRSGTGSKGYTF
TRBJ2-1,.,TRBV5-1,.,TGCGCCAGCAGCTTGGTAGACCGTACCTACAATGAGCAGTTCTTC,CASSLVDRTYNEQFF
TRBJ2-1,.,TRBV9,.,TGTGCCAGCAGCGTAGGGGCCGACCTGAACTACAATGAGCAGTTCTTC,CASSVGADLNYNEQFF
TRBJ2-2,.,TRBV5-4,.,TGTGCCAGCAGCCCCTTGCTACGAGGGGAGCTGTTTTTT,CASSPLLRGELFF
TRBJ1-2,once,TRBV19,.,TGTGCCAGTAGTCCAGGGAACTATGGCTACACCTTC,CASSPGNYGYTF
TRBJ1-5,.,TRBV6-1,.,TGTGCCTCCGAGGGTCGGCAAAATCAGCCCCAGCATTTT,CASEGRQNQPQHF
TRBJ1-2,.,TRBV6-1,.,TGTGCCAGCAGTTTTGGACGGAACTATGGCTACACCTTC,CASSFGRNYGYTF
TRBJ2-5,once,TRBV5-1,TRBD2,TGCGCCAGCAGCACGGGACTAGCGGGAGGGCGAACGGAGACCCAGTACTTC,CASSTGLAGGRTETQYF
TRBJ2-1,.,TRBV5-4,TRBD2,TGTGCCAGCGCCGCTAGCGGAGACTCCTACAATGAGCAGTTCTTC,CASAASGDSYNEQFF
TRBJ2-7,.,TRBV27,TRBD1,TGTGCCAGCAGTACGGTACGGGACAGGTTCCTCCAGTACTTC,CASSTVRDRFLQYF
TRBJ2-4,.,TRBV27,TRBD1,TGTGCCAGCAGTTCGACAGGGGGCGCGTGGAACATTCAGTACTTC,CASSSTGGAWNIQYF
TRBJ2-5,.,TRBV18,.,TGTGCCAGCTCAGCGACGACGTCGGAGACCCAGTACTTC,CASSATTSETQYF
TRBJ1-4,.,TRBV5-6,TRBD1,TGTGCCAGCAGCTTACCGGGACAGGGGAACGAAAAACTGTTTTTT,CASSLPGQGNEKLFF
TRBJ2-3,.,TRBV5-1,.,TGCGCCAGCAGCGAGCAAAGGGGCACAGATACGCAGTATTTT,CASSEQRGTDTQYF
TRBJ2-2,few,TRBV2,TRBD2,TGTGCCAGCAGTTTTGGACTAGCGGGGGCCGGGGAGCTGTTTTTT,CASSFGLAGAGELFF
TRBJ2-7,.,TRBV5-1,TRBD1,TGCGCCAGCAGCCGACCGGGACAGGGGTATGACGAGCAGTACTTC,CASSRPGQGYDEQYF
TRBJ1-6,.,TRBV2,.,TGTGCCAGCAGCCGGATTTTCGGCTTCGCCGAGGGAAATTCACCCCTCCACTTT,CASSRIFGFAEGNSPLHF
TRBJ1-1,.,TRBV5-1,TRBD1,TGCGCCAGCAGAATCCAAGGGACAGGCTCGGGAGAAGCTTTCTTT,CASRIQGTGSGEAFF
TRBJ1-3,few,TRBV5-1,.,TGCGCCAGCCGCGATAGCTCTGGAAACACCATATATTTT,CASRDSSGNTIYF
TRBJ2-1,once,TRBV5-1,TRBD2,TGCGCCAGCAACAATGTGAGCGGGGGCACCCCTCGGTTCTTC,CASNNVSGGTPRFF
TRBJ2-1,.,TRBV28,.,TGTGCCAGCAGTTTTCGGGAGCAGTTCTTC,CASSFREQFF
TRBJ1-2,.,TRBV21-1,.,TGTGCCAGCAGCAATTTTGACAGGGGAGGTAACTATGGCTACACCTTC,CASSNFDRGGNYGYTF
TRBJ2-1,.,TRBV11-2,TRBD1,TGTGCCAGCAGCGCGCCGGGACAGCGGTTAAGGGAGCAGTTCTTC,CASSAPGQRLREQFF
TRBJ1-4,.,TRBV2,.,TGTGCCAGCAGTGAATCAACTAATGAAAAACTGTTTTTT,CASSESTNEKLFF
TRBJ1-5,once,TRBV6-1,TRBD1,TGTGCCAGCAGTGGAGAAGGACAGGGAAGGCAGCCCCAGCATTTT,CASSGEGQGRQPQHF
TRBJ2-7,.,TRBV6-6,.,TGTGCCAGCAGCTCGACAGGAATCTACGAGCAGTACTTC,CASSSTGIYEQYF
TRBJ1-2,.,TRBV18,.,TGTGCCAGCTCACCACTTACCATACAGAGCTATGGCTACACCTTC,CASSPLTIQSYGYTF
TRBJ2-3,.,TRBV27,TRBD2,TGTGCCAGCAGTTTTTTGAGGAGCGGGAGTTTCGGCACAGATACGCAGTATTTT,CASSFLRSGSFGTDTQYF
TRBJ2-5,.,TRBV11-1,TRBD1,TGTGCCAGCAGCGAGGGACAGGGCCAAGAGACCCAGTACTTC,CASSEGQGQETQYF
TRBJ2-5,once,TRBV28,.,TGTGCCAGCAGTTCCATCACAGGGGAGGGGGTTGAGACCCAGTACTTC,CASSSITGEGVETQYF
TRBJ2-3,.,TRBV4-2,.,TGTGCCAGCAGCCAAGTTCTCGGATCAGATACGCAGTATTTT,CASSQVLGSDTQYF
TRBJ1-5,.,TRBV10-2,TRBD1,TGCGCCAGCAGTGAGTCGTCCGGGACAGTTAACAATCAGCCCCAGCATTTT,CASSESSGTVNNQPQHF
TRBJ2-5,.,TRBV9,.,TGTGCCAGCAGCGTCGGACTGGATCAAGAGACCCAGTACTTC,CASSVGLDQETQYF
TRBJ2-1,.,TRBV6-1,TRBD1,TGTGCCAGCATGGGGACAGGGAGAGTCAATGAGCAGTTCTTC,CASMGTGRVNEQFF
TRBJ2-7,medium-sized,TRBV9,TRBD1,TGTGCCAGCAGCGTAGGACAGGGAAACCACGAGCAGTACTTC,CASSVGQGNHEQYF
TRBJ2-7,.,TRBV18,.,TGTGCCAGCTCCCCTATCCCAATACAGGTTTTCTCCTACGAGCAGTACTTC,CASSPIPIQVFSYEQYF
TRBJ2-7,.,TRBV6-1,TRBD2,TGTGCCAGCAGTGAATCGATTGGCGGGAGCAAGCAGTACTTC,CASSESIGGSKQYF
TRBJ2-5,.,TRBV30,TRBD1,TGTGCCTGGAGTGGGGGACAGGTGCTACAAGAGACCCAGTACTTC,CAWSGGQVLQETQYF
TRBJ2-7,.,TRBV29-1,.,TGCAGCGTTGAAGTAGAGGACGGATCGGTGGCCTACGAGCAGTACTTC,CSVEVEDGSVAYEQYF